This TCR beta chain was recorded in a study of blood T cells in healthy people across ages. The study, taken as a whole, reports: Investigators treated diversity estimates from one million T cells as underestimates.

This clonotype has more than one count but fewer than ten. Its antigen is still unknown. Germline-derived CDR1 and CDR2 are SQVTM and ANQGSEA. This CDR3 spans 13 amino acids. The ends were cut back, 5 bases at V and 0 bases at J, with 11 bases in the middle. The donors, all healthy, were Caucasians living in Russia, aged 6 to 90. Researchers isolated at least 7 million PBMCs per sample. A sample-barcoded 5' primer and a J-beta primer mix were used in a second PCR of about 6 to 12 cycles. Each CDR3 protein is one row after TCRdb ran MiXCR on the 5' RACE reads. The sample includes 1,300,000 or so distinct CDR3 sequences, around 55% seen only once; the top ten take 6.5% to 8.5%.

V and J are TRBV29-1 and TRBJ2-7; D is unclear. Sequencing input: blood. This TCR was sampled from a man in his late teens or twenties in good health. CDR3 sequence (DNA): TGCAGCGTTCTGGCAGACGTCTCCTACGAGCAGTACTTC. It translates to CSVLADVSYEQYF.